Each of the 28 T cell receptor beta chains below was sequenced from the same sample in a study of blood T cell repertoires in COVID-19. Clones were sequenced by immunoSEQ multiplex PCR, and TCRdb holds only the in-frame ones, with some missing. The table lists more than 300,000 clones, about 89% of them singletons. The sample taken for sequencing was peripheral blood. These receptors all stem from a woman in her thirties with COVID-19, enrolled during active disease.

This sequence joins TRBV11-2 and TRBJ2-2; possibly TRBD1 for D (5 bases). CDR3 length: 17 residues. Germline loops: CDR1 SGHAT, CDR2 FQNNGV. Trimming removed 1 base at V and 0 bases at J, with 12 bases between. The CDR3 spells CASSLGPLGANTGELFF. The CDR3 bases are TGTGCCAGCAGCTTAGGCCCCCTAGGGGCGAACACCGGGGAGCTGTTTTTT.

The chain combines TRBV5-1 with TRBJ2-7; D is unresolved. The V end was cut by 4 bases, the J end by 2 bases, with 13 bases between. Germline V gene lookup returns CDR1 SGHRS and CDR2 YFSETQ. The CDR3 covers 14 residues. The CDR3 nucleotides read TGCGCCAGCAGCCCCCGGGTCTATACCTACGAGCAGTACTTC. Its protein product is CASSPRVYTYEQYF.

This chain joins TRBV27 and TRBJ2-6; D call uncertain. Trimming took off 4 bases at V and 0 bases at J, with 7 bases between the two ends. This CDR3 contains 15 residues. Germline CDR1 MNHEY, CDR2 SMNVEV (reference sequence). The CDR3 is CASSSLFSGANVLTF. In nucleotides, the CDR3 is TGTGCCAGCAGTTCACTCTTCTCTGGGGCCAACGTCCTGACTTTC.

V usage is TRBV11-3 and J usage is TRBJ2-3; D is perhaps TRBD2 (6 bases). Germline V gene sequence: CDR1 SGHNT, CDR2 YENEEA. The V and J ends lost 4 bases and 4 bases respectively, with 21 bases between them. The CDR3 has 17 residues. CDR3 loop: CASSSRGTSKGADTQYF. As DNA, the CDR3 is TGTGCCAGCAGCTCCCGGGGGACTTCTAAAGGGGCAGATACGCAGTATTTT.

V gene TRBV6-2 or TRBV6-3 combines with J gene TRBJ1-6; 8 positions agree with TRBD1. CDR3 length: 14 amino acids. CDR1 and CDR2 from the germline V gene are MNHEY and SVGEGT. The trim removed 4 bases at V and 8 bases at J, leaving 4 bases unmatched. The CDR3 bases are TGTGCCAGCAGTTTCGGACAGGGTTATTCACCCCTCCACTTT. It translates to CASSFGQGYSPLHF.

The chain couples TRBV2 to TRBJ2-7; possible D gene TRBD1, 6 bases. CDR1 SNHLY and CDR2 FYNNEI come from the germline V gene. V lost 6 bases to trimming and J lost 7 bases, with 16 bases between them. The CDR3 extends over 13 amino acids. The CDR3 nucleotides read TGTGCCAGCAGACGGGACACCTCTCGGGAGCAGTACTTC. It translates to CASRRDTSREQYF.

J is TRBJ2-4 and V is TRBV7-2; possible D gene TRBD2, 5 bases. Germline assignment: CDR1 SGHTA and CDR2 FQGNSA. Trimming pared 1 base from V and 3 bases from J, leaving 16 bases between. The length of the CDR3 is 17 residues. The CDR3 loop reads CASSLVGGPSGKNIQYF. The CDR3 region has the DNA TGTGCCAGCAGCTTAGTGGGCGGGCCAAGCGGCAAAAACATTCAGTACTTC.

The chain has TRBV5-1 and TRBJ2-5; TRBD2 aligns across 7 bases. Germline CDR1 reads SGHRS; CDR2 reads YFSETQ. Trimming removed 0 bases from V and 5 bases from J; junction bases left unmatched: 7. This CDR3 has 15 amino acids. CDR3 DNA sequence: TGCGCCAGCAGCTTGGCTGCGGGAGAGGTGGAGACCCAGTACTTC. The encoded protein is CASSLAAGEVETQYF.

The chain links TRBV7-9 to TRBJ1-2, with a tentative D call TRBD1 (5 bases). Between the trimmed V and J ends, which lost 4 bases and 0 bases, there was a span of 18 bases. CDR1 is SEHNR and CDR2 is FQNEAQ in the germline V gene (reference sequence). The CDR3 has 17 residues. Here the CDR3 reads CASSSVAGIQPNYGYTF. The CDR3 nucleotides read TGTGCCAGCAGCTCCGTGGCAGGGATACAGCCTAACTATGGCTACACCTTC.

The chain carries TRBV6-6 and TRBJ2-2, with TRBD2 matching 8 bases. The CDR3 loop spans 14 amino acids. CDR1 is MNHNY, CDR2 SVGAGI, per germline (reference sequence). V lost 7 bases and J lost 6; bases outside the gene matches: 7. The CDR3 region has the DNA TGTGCCAGCATCAACGGGGGGGCAGCCGGGGAGCTGTTTTTT. It specifies CASINGGAAGELFF.

The chain combines TRBV27 with TRBJ1-5; the D gene is possibly TRBD1 (5 bases). Germline CDR1 reads MNHEY; CDR2 reads SMNVEV (reference sequence). The CDR3 consists of 17 residues. The germline V and J ends were trimmed by 5 bases and 0 bases, with 17 bases remaining between them. The CDR3: CASSPRGTVYSNQPQHF. Written as DNA, the CDR3 is TGTGCCAGCAGTCCCCGGGGGACTGTTTATAGCAATCAGCCCCAGCATTTT.

The rearrangement uses TRBV29-1 and TRBJ1-4, with TRBD1 matching 10 bases. Trimming cost V 7 bases and J 0 bases; bases outside gene matches: 8. The CDR3 has 16 amino acids. Germline CDR1 is SQVTM and CDR2 is ANQGSEA. The CDR3 DNA is TGCAGCGCCTCGGGACAGGGGAAGGCAACTAATGAAAAACTGTTTTTT. Its protein is CSASGQGKATNEKLFF.

The rearrangement uses TRBV6-5 and TRBJ2-2, with D perhaps matching TRBD1 (6 bases). This CDR3 has 16 residues. Trimming took 0 bases from V and 4 from J, leaving 12 bases between them. Germline loops: CDR1 MNHEY, CDR2 SVGAGI. In DNA, the CDR3 is TGTGCCAGCAGTTACTCTGGGGGCGCGAGCACCGGGGAGCTGTTTTTT. This codes for CASSYSGGASTGELFF.

This clone was picked up one time. The chain links TRBV27 to TRBJ1-5, with TRBD1 identical over 7 bases. CDR1 is MNHEY and CDR2 is SMNVEV in the germline V gene (reference sequence). With 5 bases clipped from V and 7 bases from J, the junction kept 8 bases outside the gene matches. This CDR3 has 14 residues. In DNA form, the CDR3 reads TGTGCCAGCAGTCCCCTGACAGGGAAGCAGCCCCAGCATTTT. The encoded protein is CASSPLTGKQPQHF.

The chain has TRBV2 and TRBJ2-2; D not certain. V was shortened by 4 bases and J by 1 base, with 7 bases between the two germline ends. This CDR3 has 14 amino acids. From germline, CDR1 is SNHLY and CDR2 FYNNEI. CDR3 DNA sequence: TGTGCCAGCAGTGCCACAGAGAACACCGGGGAGCTGTTTTTT. Protein product: CASSATENTGELFF. The full variable domain, rest sourced from reference TRBV2 and TRBJ2-2, is EPEVTQTPSHQVTQMGQEVILRCVPISNHLYFYWYRQILGQKVEFLVSFYNNEISEKSEIFDDQFSVERPDGSNFTLKIRSTKLEDSAMYFCASSATENTGELFFGEGSRLTVL.

The chain joins TRBV9 to TRBJ2-7; D is possibly TRBD1 (6 bases). This CDR3 spans 15 amino acids. V was pared by 3 bases and J by 6 bases, with 19 bases between. Germline lookup yields CDR1 SGDLS and CDR2 YYNGEE. The CDR3 nucleotides read TGTGCCAGCAGCGCTCAAACAGGGATCCAGGCCGAGCAGTACTTC. Translating it yields CASSAQTGIQAEQYF.

The chain uses TRBV5-1 and TRBJ1-3; D is unclear. The V and J ends lost 10 bases and 0 bases respectively, with 20 bases between them. CDR3 length: 16 amino acids. The germline gives CDR1 SGHRS, CDR2 YFSETQ. CDR3 amino acids: CASQLNPPSSGNTIYF. Written as DNA, the CDR3 is TGCGCCTCTCAACTCAACCCCCCGTCCTCTGGAAACACCATATATTTT.

The chain uses TRBV6-5 and TRBJ1-2, with TRBD1 identical over 10 bases. The CDR3 is 14 amino acids. The V and J ends lost 6 bases and 4 bases, in that order; junction bases with no gene match: 5. Germline assignment: CDR1 MNHEY and CDR2 SVGAGI. CDR3 amino acids: CASSPTGGFYGYTF. The CDR3 nucleotides are TGTGCCAGCAGCCCGACAGGGGGCTTCTATGGCTACACCTTC.

The chain joins TRBV6-1 to TRBJ1-4; possibly TRBD1 for D (5 bases). CDR3 length equals 14 residues. The germline gives CDR1 MNHNS, CDR2 SASEGT. The V gene lost 3 bases and the J gene lost 3 bases, with 8 bases spanning the gap. Written as DNA, the CDR3 is TGTGCCAGCAGTGATCGGGGGGCTAATGAAAAACTGTTTTTT. Residues: CASSDRGANEKLFF.

J is TRBJ2-7 and V is TRBV2; D perhaps matches TRBD1 (6 bases). CDR1 is SNHLY, CDR2 FYNNEI, per germline. The germline V and J ends were trimmed by 0 bases and 2 bases, with 17 bases remaining between them. This CDR3 contains 17 residues. This chain's CDR3 is CASSEALQGWGTYEQYF. CDR3 bases: TGTGCCAGCAGTGAAGCGCTTCAGGGGTGGGGCACCTACGAGCAGTACTTC. The variable domain in full, with the rest retrieved from reference TRBV2 and TRBJ2-7, is EPEVTQTPSHQVTQMGQEVILRCVPISNHLYFYWYRQILGQKVEFLVSFYNNEISEKSEIFDDQFSVERPDGSNFTLKIRSTKLEDSAMYFCASSEALQGWGTYEQYFGPGTRLTVT.

This clone has more than one count but fewer than ten. V gene TRBV6-5 combines with J gene TRBJ2-7; D remains ambiguous. The length of the CDR3 is 11 residues. V was cut by 6 bases and J by 6 bases, with 9 bases left in between. Germline V lookup: CDR1 MNHEY, CDR2 SVGAGI. CDR3 sequence (DNA): TGTGCCAGCAGCCTCCTCGGCGAGCAGTACTTC. It encodes CASSLLGEQYF.

The gene calls are TRBV4-1 and TRBJ1-2; D might be TRBD1 (5 bases). This CDR3 comprises 11 residues. Germline CDR1 MGHRA, CDR2 YSYEKL. Between the trimmed V and J ends, which lost 5 bases and 6 bases, there was a span of 7 bases. The CDR3 region is CASSYRNGYTF. Written as DNA, the CDR3 is TGCGCCAGCAGCTACAGGAATGGCTACACCTTC.

The chain has TRBV3-1 (or the pseudogene TRBV3-2) and TRBJ2-1, with TRBD1 as a possible D gene (5 bases). Between the trimmed V and J ends, which lost 0 bases and 9 bases, there was a span of 9 bases. Germline V lookup: CDR1 LGHDT, CDR2 YNNKEL (reference sequence). CDR3 length equals 13 residues. The DNA for the CDR3 is TGTGCCAGCAGCCAAGACAGGGTCGGTGAGCAGTTCTTC. It encodes CASSQDRVGEQFF.

The CDR3 bases are TGTGCCAGCAGCCGAGGACTAGCGGGAGTTCAGGCCTACGAGCAGTACTTC. It yields the protein CASSRGLAGVQAYEQYF. The chain recombines TRBV3-1 (or the pseudogene TRBV3-2) with TRBJ2-7, with TRBD2 identical over 13 bases. CDR3 length equals 17 residues. Trimming removed 4 bases from V and 2 bases from J; junction bases left unmatched: 8. The germline CDR1 and CDR2 sequences are LGHDT and YNNKEL (reference sequence).

This chain uses TRBV9 with TRBJ2-5; 8 bases line up with TRBD1. Per germline, CDR1 SGDLS and CDR2 YYNGEE. The V and J ends lost 4 bases and 4 bases, in that order; junction bases with no gene match: 9. This CDR3 is built from 15 residues. The CDR3 region is CASSPHPRGPETQYF. Here the CDR3 DNA reads TGTGCCAGCAGCCCACACCCCAGGGGGCCAGAGACCCAGTACTTC.

The V call is TRBV7-9, the J call TRBJ2-7, with 13 bases lining up with TRBD2. The CDR3 totals 15 residues. Unmatched junction bases numbered 4, after V lost 5 bases and J lost 3 bases. Germline V gene data show CDR1 as SEHNR and CDR2 as FQNEAQ (reference sequence). The CDR3 coding sequence is TGTGCCAGCAGCCCTGGACTAGCGGGAGTCTACGAGCAGTACTTC. Translating gives CASSPGLAGVYEQYF.

This chain links TRBV28 with TRBJ2-7; 11 positions match TRBD1. The CDR3 is made up of 15 amino acids. J lost 9 bases, V lost 6 bases, and 13 bases had no gene match. From germline, CDR1 is MDHEN and CDR2 SYDVKM. The CDR3 DNA reads as TGTGCCAGCAGGCTCCGGGGACAGGGGGGGTTTGGGCAGTACTTC. It is translated as CASRLRGQGGFGQYF.

The chain couples TRBV6-4 to TRBJ1-2; 9 nucleotides line up with TRBD1. Germline CDR1 is MRHNA and CDR2 is SNTAGT. This CDR3 is 14 amino acids long. With V trimmed by 6 bases and J by 7 bases, 9 bases remained unmatched. The CDR3 region is CASRPGQGSLGYTF. As DNA, the CDR3 is TGTGCCAGCAGGCCGGGACAGGGCTCTCTTGGCTACACCTTC.